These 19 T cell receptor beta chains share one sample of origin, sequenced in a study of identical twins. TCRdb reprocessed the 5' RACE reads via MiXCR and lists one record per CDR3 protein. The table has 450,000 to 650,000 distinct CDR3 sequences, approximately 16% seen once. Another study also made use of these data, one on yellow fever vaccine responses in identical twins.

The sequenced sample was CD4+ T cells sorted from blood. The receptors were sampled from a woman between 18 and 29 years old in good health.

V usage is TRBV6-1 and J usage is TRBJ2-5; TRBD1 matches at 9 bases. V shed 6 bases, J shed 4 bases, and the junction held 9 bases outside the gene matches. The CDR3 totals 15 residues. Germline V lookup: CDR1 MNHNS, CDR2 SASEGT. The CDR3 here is CASSSTGTGRETQYF. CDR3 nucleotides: TGTGCCAGCAGCTCCACCGGGACAGGGAGAGAGACCCAGTACTTC.

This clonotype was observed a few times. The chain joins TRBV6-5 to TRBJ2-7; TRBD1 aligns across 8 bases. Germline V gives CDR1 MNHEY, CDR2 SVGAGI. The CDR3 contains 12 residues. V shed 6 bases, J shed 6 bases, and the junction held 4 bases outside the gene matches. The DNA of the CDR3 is TGTGCCAGCAGAGAACAGGGGGGCGAGCAGTACGTC. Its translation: CASREQGGEQYV.

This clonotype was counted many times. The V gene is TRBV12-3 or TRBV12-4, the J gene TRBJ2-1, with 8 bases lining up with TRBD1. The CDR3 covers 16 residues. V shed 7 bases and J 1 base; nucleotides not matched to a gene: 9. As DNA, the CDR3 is TGTGCCAGCACCCTCCCTGGACAGGGTTCCTACAATGAGCAGTTCTTC. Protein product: CASTLPGQGSYNEQFF.

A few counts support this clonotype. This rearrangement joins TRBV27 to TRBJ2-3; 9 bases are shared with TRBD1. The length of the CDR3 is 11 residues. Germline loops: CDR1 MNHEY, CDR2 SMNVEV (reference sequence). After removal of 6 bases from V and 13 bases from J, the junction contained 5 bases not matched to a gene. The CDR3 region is CASSPGTGKYF. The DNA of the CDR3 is TGTGCCAGCAGCCCCGGGACAGGGAAGTATTTT.

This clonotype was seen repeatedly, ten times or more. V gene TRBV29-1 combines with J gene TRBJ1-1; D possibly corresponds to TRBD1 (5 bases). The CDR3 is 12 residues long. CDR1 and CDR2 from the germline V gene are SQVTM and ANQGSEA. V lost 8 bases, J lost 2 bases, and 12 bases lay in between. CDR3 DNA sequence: TGCAGCATAGGACAAGGAAACACTGAAGCTTTCTTT. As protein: CSIGQGNTEAFF.

The CDR3 DNA reads TGTGCCAGCAGTCCTTGGAGAGACCAAGAGACCCAGTACTTC. Its protein is CASSPWRDQETQYF. The chain links TRBV28 to TRBJ2-5; no clear D. Per the germline V gene, CDR1 is MDHEN and CDR2 is SYDVKM. This CDR3 has 14 residues. The V and J ends lost 5 bases and 0 bases respectively, with 10 bases between them.

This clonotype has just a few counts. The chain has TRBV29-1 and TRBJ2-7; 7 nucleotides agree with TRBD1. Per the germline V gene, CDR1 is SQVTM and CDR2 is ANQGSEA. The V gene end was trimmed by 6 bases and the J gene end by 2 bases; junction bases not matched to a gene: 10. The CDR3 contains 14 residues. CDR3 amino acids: CSVLDRANTYEQYF. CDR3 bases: TGCAGCGTATTAGACAGGGCCAACACCTACGAGCAGTACTTC.

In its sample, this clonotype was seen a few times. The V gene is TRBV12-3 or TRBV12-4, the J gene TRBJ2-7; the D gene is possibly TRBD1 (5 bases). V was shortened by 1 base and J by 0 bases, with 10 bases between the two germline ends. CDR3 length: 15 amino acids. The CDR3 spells CASSLVPQGSYEQYF. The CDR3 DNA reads TGTGCCAGCAGTTTAGTCCCCCAGGGCTCCTACGAGCAGTACTTC.

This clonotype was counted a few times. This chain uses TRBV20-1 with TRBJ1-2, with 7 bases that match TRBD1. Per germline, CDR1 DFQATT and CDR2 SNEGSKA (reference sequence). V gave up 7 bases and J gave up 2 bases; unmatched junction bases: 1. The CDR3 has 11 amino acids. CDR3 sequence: CSGDRNYGYTF. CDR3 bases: TGCAGTGGGGACAGAAACTATGGCTACACCTTC.

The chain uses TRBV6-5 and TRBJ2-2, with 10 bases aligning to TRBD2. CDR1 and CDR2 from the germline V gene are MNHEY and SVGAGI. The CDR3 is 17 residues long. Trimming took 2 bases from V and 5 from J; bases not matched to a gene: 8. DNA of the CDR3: TGTGCCAGCAGTTACAGCTTGCTAGCGGGAGAGACCGGGGAGCTGTTTTTT. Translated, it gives CASSYSLLAGETGELFF.

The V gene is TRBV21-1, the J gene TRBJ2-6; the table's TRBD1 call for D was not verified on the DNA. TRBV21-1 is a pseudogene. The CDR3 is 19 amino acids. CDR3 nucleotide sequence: TGTGCCAGCAGCATTATTTCAGGGACATATTCCTCTGGGGCCAACGTCCTGACTTTC. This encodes CASSIISGTYSSGANVLTF.

The CDR3 nucleotides are TGTGCCACCAGTGACTCACCAGACAATGAGCAGTTCTTC. Amino acid sequence: CATSDSPDNEQFF. This rearrangement joins TRBV24-1 to TRBJ2-1; D gene ambiguous. This CDR3 comprises 13 residues. Trimming pared 4 bases from V and 5 bases from J, leaving 8 bases between. Germline V lookup: CDR1 KGHDR, CDR2 SFDVKD.

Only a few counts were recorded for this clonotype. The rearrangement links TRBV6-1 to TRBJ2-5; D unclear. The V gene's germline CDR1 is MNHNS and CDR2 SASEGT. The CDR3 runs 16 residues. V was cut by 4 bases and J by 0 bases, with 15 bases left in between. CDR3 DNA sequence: TGTGCCAGCAGTGCCCGTAGATCCCCATACCAAGAGACCCAGTACTTC. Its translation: CASSARRSPYQETQYF.

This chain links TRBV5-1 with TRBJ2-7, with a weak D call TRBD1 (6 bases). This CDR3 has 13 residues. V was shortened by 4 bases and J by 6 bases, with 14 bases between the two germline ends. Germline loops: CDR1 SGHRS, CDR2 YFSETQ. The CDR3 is CASSRDNQGEQYV. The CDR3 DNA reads TGCGCCAGCAGCCGGGACAACCAGGGCGAGCAGTACGTC.

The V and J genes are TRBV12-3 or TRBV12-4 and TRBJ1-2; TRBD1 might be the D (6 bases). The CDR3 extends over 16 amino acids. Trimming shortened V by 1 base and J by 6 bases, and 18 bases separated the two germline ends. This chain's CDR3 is CASSLVGAQGVNGYTF. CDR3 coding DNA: TGTGCCAGCAGTTTAGTAGGGGCACAGGGAGTAAATGGCTACACCTTC.

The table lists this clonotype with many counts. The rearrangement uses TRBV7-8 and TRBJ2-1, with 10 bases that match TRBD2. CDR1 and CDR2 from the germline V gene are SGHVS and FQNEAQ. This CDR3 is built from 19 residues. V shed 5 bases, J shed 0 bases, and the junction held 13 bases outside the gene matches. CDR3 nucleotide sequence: TGTGCCAGCAGCCCCGTAGTGAAGCGGGGGGGGAGCTCCTACAATGAGCAGTTCTTC. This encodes CASSPVVKRGGSSYNEQFF. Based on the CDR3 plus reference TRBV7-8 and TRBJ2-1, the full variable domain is GAGVSQSPRYKVAKRGQDVALRCDPISGHVSLFWYQQALGQGPEFLTYFQNEAQLDKSGLPSDRFFAERPEGSVSTLKIQRTQQEDSAVYLCASSPVVKRGGSSYNEQFFGPGTRLTVL.

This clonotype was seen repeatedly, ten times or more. Written as DNA, the CDR3 is TGTGCCAGCAGTTTGGGCCCCGGGACAGGGGTGGATACGCAGTATTTT. This translates into CASSLGPGTGVDTQYF. V is TRBV12-3 or TRBV12-4 and J is TRBJ2-3, with 10 positions matching TRBD1. The CDR3 contains 16 residues. With V trimmed by 3 bases and J by 6 bases, 9 bases remained unmatched.

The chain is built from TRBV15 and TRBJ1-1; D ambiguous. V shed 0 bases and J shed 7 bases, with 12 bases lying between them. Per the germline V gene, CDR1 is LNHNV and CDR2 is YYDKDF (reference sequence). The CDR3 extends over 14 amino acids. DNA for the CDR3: TGTGCCACCAGCAGAGATCTGGGGAGCGTTGAAGCTTTCTTT. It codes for CATSRDLGSVEAFF.

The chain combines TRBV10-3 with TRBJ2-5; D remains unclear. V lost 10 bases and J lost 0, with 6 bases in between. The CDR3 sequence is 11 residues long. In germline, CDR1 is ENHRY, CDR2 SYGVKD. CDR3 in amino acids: CATAYQETQYF. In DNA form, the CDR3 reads TGTGCCACCGCATACCAAGAGACCCAGTACTTC.